This TCR beta chain was retrieved from a study of lymphopenia after photon versus proton radiotherapy (dated by TCRdb to between 2017 and 2020). The study in broad terms: Photon and proton radiation therapy were compared by the study for their immunological effects in patients with gastrointestinal tumors who developed high-grade lymphopenia. The 15 to 25 patients in the cohort had gastrointestinal tumors, were treated with either photon or proton therapy, and subsequently developed lymphopenia. The study was designed to characterize how the impact on the immune system differs between the two radiation modalities.

The method behind the library was the immunoSEQ multiplex PCR assay. T cell repertoires were profiled with deep sequencing of rearranged TCR beta loci together with multiparametric flow cytometry. This is the immuneACCESS table as TCRdb keeps it, with only in-frame sequences that have V and J called. A part of the clones is gone; compared with another copy, unresolved V genes explain less than half, and the rest is unexplained. In all, the sample holds 150,000 to 200,000 clones, and 70% to 90% of those were seen once. The ten largest clones add up to around 4.5% of the sample. With respect to this clone: It lacks a known antigen. One base away there is no much larger clone; base qualities are not given.

What the work shows at the level of the full study, not this receptor alone: During treatment, patients who received photon therapy lost naive T cells and TCR diversity and gained effector/memory populations, whereas patients who received proton therapy remained relatively stable. After the lymphocyte count nadir, photon-treated repertoires showed oligoclonal expansion, especially of CD8+ Temra cells, which drove the drop in diversity. The survival association was assessed only in patients who died, and the authors presented better survival with proton therapy as a possibility rather than a demonstrated result. Among patients across the cohort who died, overall survival time showed an inverse correlation with a larger post-nadir drop in TCR diversity.

From the cysteine through the phenylalanine, the CDR3 covers 15 amino acids. This entry keeps only the CDR3 DNA: 45 bases, framed from base 1. The germline V gene yields MGHRA for CDR1 and YSYEKL for CDR2. At the junction V is shortened by 1 base and J by 4 bases, with 12 bases in between. The receptor was isolated from a man aged 50 or older with gastric cancer. The chain is made from TRBV4-1 and TRBJ2-3, with TRBD2 as a weak D call on 5 bases. Source: peripheral blood, taken from a patient treated with photon-based radiotherapy. The nucleotides are TGCGCCAGCAGCCAAGTCCCTAGCAAGGCAGATACGCAGTATTTT. Translated, it gives CASSQVPSKADTQYF.